What follows describes a single TCR beta chain. Its specificity is not known. The record originates from a study of Tregs in tolerant kidney transplant recipients. Overall study results and limits: The most relevant donor-specific Treg TCRbeta repertoire apparently came from expansion with activated donor B cells.

The CDR3 has 13 residues. CDR1 is KGHSH, CDR2 LQKENI, per germline. With 4 bases clipped from V and 5 bases from J, the junction kept 1 base outside the gene matches. Mixed chimerism was transient after nonmyeloablative marrow transplants from related graft donors. CD4+CD25+CD127- Tregs, CD4+CD25- non-Tregs, CD4 and CD8 cells were sorted. The data were produced by immunoSEQ multiplex PCR, yet TCRdb's version contains in-frame clones alone and is incomplete. Here the sample spans about 50,000 clones, around nine tenths being singletons. This sample comprised CD8+ T cells from blood (PBMCs), obtained 12 months after the transplant. The sequence derives from a human patient who received a combined kidney and bone marrow transplant. Some T cells could come from the graft donor. This rearrangement joins TRBV18 to TRBJ1-5, with 8 positions matching TRBD1. CDR3 sequence reads: CASSRTGYQPQHF. The CDR3, as DNA: TGTGCCAGCTCACGGACAGGGTATCAGCCCCAGCATTTT.